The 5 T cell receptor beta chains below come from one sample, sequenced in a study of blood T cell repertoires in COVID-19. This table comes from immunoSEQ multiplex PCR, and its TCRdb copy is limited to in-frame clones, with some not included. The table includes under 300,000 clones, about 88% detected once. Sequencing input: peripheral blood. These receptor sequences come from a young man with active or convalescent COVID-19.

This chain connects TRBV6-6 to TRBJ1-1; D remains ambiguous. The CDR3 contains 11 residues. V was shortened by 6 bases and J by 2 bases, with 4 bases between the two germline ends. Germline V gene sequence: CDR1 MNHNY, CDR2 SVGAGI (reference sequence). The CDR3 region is CASSPNTEAFF. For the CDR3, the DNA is TGTGCCAGCAGCCCTAACACTGAAGCTTTCTTT.

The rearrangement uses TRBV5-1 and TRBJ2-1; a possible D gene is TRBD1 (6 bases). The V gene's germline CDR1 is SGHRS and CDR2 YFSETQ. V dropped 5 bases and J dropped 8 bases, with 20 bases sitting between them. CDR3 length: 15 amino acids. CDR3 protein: CASSQGLSRVDEQFF. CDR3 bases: TGCGCCAGCAGTCAGGGGCTAAGTAGGGTCGATGAGCAGTTCTTC.

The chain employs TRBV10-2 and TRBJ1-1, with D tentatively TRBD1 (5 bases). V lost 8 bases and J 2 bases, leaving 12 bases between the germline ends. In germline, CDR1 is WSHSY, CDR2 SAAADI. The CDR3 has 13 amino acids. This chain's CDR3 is CASRRAANTEAFF. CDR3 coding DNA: TGCGCCAGCCGCAGGGCGGCTAACACTGAAGCTTTCTTT.

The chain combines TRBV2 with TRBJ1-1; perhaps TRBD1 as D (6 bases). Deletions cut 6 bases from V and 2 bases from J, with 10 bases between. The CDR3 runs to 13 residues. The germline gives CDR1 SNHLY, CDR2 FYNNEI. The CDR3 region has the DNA TGTGCCAGCAGCGCACAGGGAAACACTGAAGCTTTCTTT. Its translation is CASSAQGNTEAFF. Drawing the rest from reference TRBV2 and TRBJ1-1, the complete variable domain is EPEVTQTPSHQVTQMGQEVILRCVPISNHLYFYWYRQILGQKVEFLVSFYNNEISEKSEIFDDQFSVERPDGSNFTLKIRSTKLEDSAMYFCASSAQGNTEAFFGQGTRLTVV.

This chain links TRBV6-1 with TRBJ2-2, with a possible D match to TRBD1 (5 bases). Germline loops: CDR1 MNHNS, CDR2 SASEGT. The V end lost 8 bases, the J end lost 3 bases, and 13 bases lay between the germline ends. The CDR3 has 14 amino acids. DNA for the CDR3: TGTGCCAGCGTCCAGGGAAAGTACACCGGGGAGCTGTTTTTT. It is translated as CASVQGKYTGELFF.